This record concerns one T cell receptor beta chain sequence. Its specificity is not known. Clones were read by immunoSEQ multiplex PCR, and TCRdb kept only the in-frame ones, dropping some. The sample records 220,000 or so clones, roughly 85% being singletons. This specimen belongs to a study of cytomegalovirus exposure and HLA in healthy donors. General study results and limits: Despite most TCR sequences being rare, some public TCRs occurred in many donors. In vitro experiments confirmed that three CMV-associated chains were specific for CMV antigens. Cytomegalovirus status was reportedly diagnosed by the classifier with high sensitivity and specificity.

Unmatched junction bases numbered 5, after V lost 3 bases and J lost 8 bases. Germline-derived CDR1 and CDR2 are SQVTM and ANQGSEA. CDR3 length: 14 amino acids. Material for sequencing was PBMCs. This chain links TRBV29-1 with TRBJ2-1, with TRBD1 identical over 12 bases. The receptor was isolated from a woman aged 18-30 years in good health and CMV-seronegative. The chain's CDR3 is CSVEGQGAGDEQFF. In DNA form, the CDR3 reads TGCAGCGTTGAGGGACAGGGGGCTGGCGATGAGCAGTTCTTC.